A selection of T cell receptor beta chains follows, all from one sample in a study of shared T cell receptors in the human thymus. Data came from immunoSEQ multiplex PCR; TCRdb stores just in-frame clones and leaves some out. In the table there are 720,000 or so clones, roughly 85% of which are singletons. These same records also appear under a second study, on human thymus T cells.

The sample comprised thymocytes. The source of these receptors is a girl in the first two years of life with a congenital heart defect. Both conserved end residues are part of each CDR3. The D gene is left open where the match is weak. Clone size is not always given. Where it is, it says once, few, many or a class for expanded clones.

clone_size	d_call	v_call	j_call	cdr3_nt	cdr3_aa
-	-	TRBV27	TRBJ1-2	TGTGCCAGCAGTTTATCCCGTAACAGGTTCTATGGCTACACCTTC	CASSLSRNRFYGYTF
-	-	TRBV4-1	TRBJ1-2	TGCGCCAGCAGCCAAGAAGTGACGGGAAGGGATGGCTACACCTTC	CASSQEVTGRDGYTF
-	TRBD2	TRBV7-4	TRBJ2-1	TGTGCCAGCAGCTCCCCCCAGCGGGGCTCCTACAATGAGCAGTTCTTC	CASSSPQRGSYNEQFF
-	-	TRBV5-4	TRBJ2-1	TGTGCCAGCGCGGGGGGACAGGGTGACAATGAGCAGTTCTTC	CASAGGQGDNEQFF
-	TRBD1	TRBV6-1	TRBJ1-2	TGTGCCAGCAGTGAACTCGGGACAGGGGATGGCTACACCTTC	CASSELGTGDGYTF
-	-	TRBV6-5	TRBJ2-7	TGTGCCAGCAGTTACTCGTACACAGACTACGAGCAGTACTTC	CASSYSYTDYEQYF
-	-	TRBV2	TRBJ1-1	TGTGCCAGCACCCTTGGGGGGATTGGGAACACTGAAGCTTTCTTT	CASTLGGIGNTEAFF
-	-	TRBV19	TRBJ1-1	TGTGCCAGTAGTGGGGACAATGGGGACACTGAAGCTTTCTTT	CASSGDNGDTEAFF
-	TRBD1	TRBV6-1	TRBJ1-2	TGTGCCAGCAGTGAACCGGGACAGGGGGACTATGGCTACACCTTC	CASSEPGQGDYGYTF
once	-	TRBV19	TRBJ2-5	TGTGCCAGTAGTATCGACAGGATCCAAGAGACCCAGTACTTC	CASSIDRIQETQYF
-	-	TRBV5-6	TRBJ1-3	TGTGCCAGCAGCTTTAACCTCAGGAAATTGGCTGGAAACACCATATATTTT	CASSFNLRKLAGNTIYF
-	-	TRBV18	TRBJ1-2	TGTGCCAGCTCACCCGGGGAGGGGACAACTCTTAACTATGGCTACACCTTC	CASSPGEGTTLNYGYTF
-	TRBD1	TRBV18	TRBJ1-2	TGTGCCAGCTCACCACCAGGAAGGGCAGGGGGCGGCTATGGCTACACCTTC	CASSPPGRAGGGYGYTF
-	-	TRBV7-9	TRBJ1-1	TGTGCCAGCAGCTTATCGGGCACTGAAGCTTTCTTT	CASSLSGTEAFF
few	TRBD2	TRBV19	TRBJ2-3	TGTGCCAGTAGTCGACCCTTTAGCGGGGGAAGAACAGATACGCAGTATTTT	CASSRPFSGGRTDTQYF
few	TRBD1	TRBV28	TRBJ2-3	TGTGCCAGCAGTTTCTTTTTCCGTTTTAGGACAGGGCTCACAGATACGCAGTATTTT	CASSFFFRFRTGLTDTQYF
-	-	TRBV4-1	TRBJ1-2	TGCGCCAGCAGCCAAGAGACAACTGGCTACACCTTC	CASSQETTGYTF
-	TRBD1	TRBV5-1	TRBJ1-5	TGCGCCAGCAGCCCGGACGGGACAGACAATCAGCCCCAGCATTTT	CASSPDGTDNQPQHF
few	-	TRBV12-5	TRBJ1-3	TGTGCTAGTGGTTTGGACCGGAGTGAGCGGGGAAACACCATATATTTT	CASGLDRSERGNTIYF
-	TRBD1	TRBV10-3	TRBJ1-1	TGTGCCATCAGTGAGTCCCCGAACGCAGGGGGGCAGAACACTGAAGCTTTCTTT	CAISESPNAGGQNTEAFF
-	TRBD1	TRBV6-1	TRBJ2-7	TGTGCCAGCAGTGAACCTGGACAGGGCTTTACCTACGAGCAGTACTTC	CASSEPGQGFTYEQYF
once	-	TRBV6-5	TRBJ1-2	TGTGCCAGCACAAAAGGGGGAATTTCTAACTATGGCTACACCTTC	CASTKGGISNYGYTF
-	-	TRBV4-1	TRBJ1-6	TGCGCCAGCAGCCAAGCCGGGAAGGCCCAGGACTCACCCCTCCACTTT	CASSQAGKAQDSPLHF
-	TRBD2	TRBV27	TRBJ2-2	TGTGCCAGCAGTTTATGGGGACTAGCGTACACCGGGGAGCTGTTTTTT	CASSLWGLAYTGELFF
-	-	TRBV7-2	TRBJ1-4	TGTGCCAGCAGCTTCCGGGGAGGGGCGGCTAATGAAAAACTGTTTTTT	CASSFRGGAANEKLFF
-	TRBD1	TRBV29-1	TRBJ1-2	TGCAGCGCCCACCTACCCTCGAGGGGGCTTAATGAAGTAACTAGTGGCTACACCTTC	CSAHLPSRGLNEVTSGYTF
-	-	TRBV4-3	TRBJ1-2	TGCGCCAGCAGCCAAGAGGTCCAAGGGCTACGGGGTTTGAATGGCTACACCTTC	CASSQEVQGLRGLNGYTF
-	-	TRBV5-1	TRBJ1-2	TGCGCCAGCAGCTTAGGTCAGGGTCCAACCTATGGCTACACCTTC	CASSLGQGPTYGYTF
-	TRBD1	TRBV2	TRBJ1-5	TGTGCCAGCAGTGAGGGCAGGGGGCGTCAGCCCCAGCATTTT	CASSEGRGRQPQHF
-	TRBD1	TRBV7-2	TRBJ2-3	TGTGCCAGCAGCTTCGAGGGGGCAGAAACCCCCCCAGGAGATACGCAGTATTTT	CASSFEGAETPPGDTQYF
-	-	TRBV30	TRBJ1-1	TGTGCCCTCGGGACACTTCGTGGGAGAGCTTTCTTT	CALGTLRGRAFF
few	TRBD1	TRBV10-3	TRBJ1-6	TGTGCCTCATCAGGGGGACAGGCTGACTCCTATAATTCACCCCTCCACTTT	CASSGGQADSYNSPLHF
-	-	TRBV27	TRBJ2-2	TGTGCCAGCAGACCTCTCGGGCCCAGGGTGAACACCGGGGAGCTGTTTTTT	CASRPLGPRVNTGELFF
-	-	TRBV15	TRBJ1-4	TGTGCCACCAGGACAGTCGGTCGGCTGTTTTTT	CATRTVGRLFF
-	-	TRBV4-2	TRBJ1-2	TGTGCCAGCAGCCAAGAGGGGCTGGACGGCTATGGCTACACCTTC	CASSQEGLDGYGYTF
-	-	TRBV9	TRBJ2-3	TGTGCCAGCTCCACCCGGGGAGTCGGACGGGATACGCAGTATTTT	CASSTRGVGRDTQYF
-	TRBD2	TRBV10-3	TRBJ2-7	TGTGCCGCACGGACTAGCGGAGGTGTTTACGAGCAGTACTTC	CAARTSGGVYEQYF
-	-	TRBV4-1	TRBJ2-7	TGCGCCAGCAGCCAAGGTCGGGCGGGCCACTACGAGCAGTACTTC	CASSQGRAGHYEQYF
-	-	TRBV30	TRBJ2-7	TGTGCCTGGAGTGTAGGGAGGGGGACCTACGAGCAGTACTTC	CAWSVGRGTYEQYF
-	-	TRBV14	TRBJ1-1	TGTGCCAGCAGCCAAGGGACCCCAGGGGCTGGGATGAACACTGAAGCTTTCTTT	CASSQGTPGAGMNTEAFF
-	TRBD2	TRBV7-6	TRBJ2-1	TGTGCCAGCAGCCCACCGAGACTAGCGGGGGCCCCTTTTAGATCCTACAATGAGCAGTTCTTC	CASSPPRLAGAPFRSYNEQFF
few	TRBD1	TRBV5-4	TRBJ1-1	TGTGCCAGCAGTATCGACAGGGGGAACACTGAAGCTTTCTTT	CASSIDRGNTEAFF
-	TRBD1	TRBV5-1	TRBJ2-3	TGCGCCAGCAGCCATGGAAACGCCACTGGACAGGGAGCTAGCACAGATACGCAGTATTTT	CASSHGNATGQGASTDTQYF
-	-	TRBV6-5	TRBJ1-1	TGTGCCAGCAGTTCTACCCCACGGACTAACACTGAAGCTTTCTTT	CASSSTPRTNTEAFF
-	TRBD2	TRBV7-3	TRBJ2-1	TGTGCCAGCAGCTTCCGACCCCAGAGCGGGGGGGCATATGAGCAGTTCTTC	CASSFRPQSGGAYEQFF
-	TRBD1	TRBV7-4	TRBJ1-1	TGTGCCAGCAGACAGGGACAGGGAACGGTCGCTGAAGCTTTCTTT	CASRQGQGTVAEAFF
-	-	TRBV19	TRBJ2-2	TGTGCCAGTAGTTTACAGGGTGTGAACACCGGGGAGCTGTTTTTT	CASSLQGVNTGELFF
-	TRBD1	TRBV2	TRBJ1-1	TGTGCCAGCAGTCCAGGGACAGGGAGGACTGAAGCTTTCTTT	CASSPGTGRTEAFF
-	TRBD2	TRBV5-4	TRBJ2-1	TGTGCCAGCAGCCGACCGGCCTCGGGGGGGCGTACTGAGCAGTTCTTC	CASSRPASGGRTEQFF
-	-	TRBV6-5	TRBJ1-2	TGTGCCAGCAGTTACTCGTTGTGGGAGGCTGGCTACACCTTC	CASSYSLWEAGYTF
-	-	TRBV7-9	TRBJ2-3	TGTGCCAGCAGCTTAGGACAGCTCCAGGTCCGTCTCACAGATACGCAGTATTTT	CASSLGQLQVRLTDTQYF
-	-	TRBV4-3	TRBJ2-7	TGCGCCAGCAGCCTCCATTCAAGAGCCTACGAGCAGTACTTC	CASSLHSRAYEQYF
-	-	TRBV27	TRBJ2-1	TGTGCCAGCAGTTTTGTACAGGGTACACCGAGCTCCTACAATGAGCAGTTCTTC	CASSFVQGTPSSYNEQFF
-	-	TRBV2	TRBJ1-5	TGTGCCAGCAGTTCCGGGGGGCGTGAAATTCGCGGTCAGCCCCAGCATTTT	CASSSGGREIRGQPQHF
few	-	TRBV6-5	TRBJ1-2	TGTGCCAGCAGTTACTCCAAAAACAGGGATGGCTACACCTTC	CASSYSKNRDGYTF